This record concerns one T cell receptor (beta chain) sequence. The sample is drawn from a study of beta chain features in type 1 diabetes. Background on the study: There was similarity between patients and healthy donors in age, gender and cell yields.

Isolated RNA was reverse transcribed in full, so expressed TCRB transcripts were sequenced. The assay was immunoSEQ multiplex PCR, and TCRdb's table has in-frame clones only and misses some. Of under 400,000 clones in the sample, roughly 12% were seen once. CDR1 GTSNPN and CDR2 SVGIG come from the germline V gene (reference sequence). Trimming removed 2 bases from V and 2 bases from J; junction bases left unmatched: 6. This CDR3 has 14 amino acids. The sequencing input was naive CD4+ T cells from blood. The chain links TRBV30 to TRBJ2-7; 7 positions agree with TRBD2. The receptor was isolated from a man aged 18 to 35 in good health. CDR3 protein: CAWSRGTIPYEQYF. DNA of the CDR3: TGTGCCTGGAGTCGCGGGACTATACCCTACGAGCAGTACTTC.